Described below is a single TCR beta chain sequence and its context. Antigen unknown. The CDR3 extends over 13 amino acids. Germline V gives CDR1 KGHSH, CDR2 LQKENI. Trimming removed 6 bases at V and 7 bases at J, with 12 bases between. This sample was included in a study of cytomegalovirus exposure and HLA in healthy donors. Study-level findings and limits: In a later analysis, HLA-C alleles had the fewest associated TCRs, DRB1 alleles the most.

PCR used 60 Vbeta primers and 13 Jbeta primers. Data came from immunoSEQ multiplex PCR; TCRdb stores just in-frame clones and leaves some out. The sample consists of about 150,000 clones, roughly 80% of them appearing once. The sequenced material came from PBMCs. This receptor was identified in a male donor in good health and CMV-seronegative. The V and J genes are TRBV18 and TRBJ2-2; D remains ambiguous. CDR3 region: CASSNVSGGELFF. The CDR3 DNA follows: TGTGCCAGCTCTAACGTTTCCGGCGGGGAGCTGTTTTTT. Full variable domain (outside the CDR3, taken from reference TRBV18 and TRBJ2-2): NAGVMQNPRHLVRRRGQEARLRCSPMKGHSHVYWYRQLPEEGLKFMVYLQKENIIDESGMPKERFSAEFPKEGPSILRIQQVVRGDSAAYFCASSNVSGGELFFGEGSRLTVL.